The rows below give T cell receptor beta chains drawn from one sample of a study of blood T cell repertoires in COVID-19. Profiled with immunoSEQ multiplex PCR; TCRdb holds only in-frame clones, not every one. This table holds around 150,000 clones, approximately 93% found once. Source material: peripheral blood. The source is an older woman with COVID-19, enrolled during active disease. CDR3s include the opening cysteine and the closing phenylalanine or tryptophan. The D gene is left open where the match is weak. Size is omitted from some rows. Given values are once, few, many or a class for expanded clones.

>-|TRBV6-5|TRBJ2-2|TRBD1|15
TGTGCCAGCAAACGACAGGGGAGAGACACCGGGGAGCTGTTTTTT
CASKRQGRDTGELFF
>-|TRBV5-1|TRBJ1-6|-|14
TGCGCCAGCAGCTTGGGACAGAATAATTCACCCCTCCACTTT
CASSLGQNNSPLHF
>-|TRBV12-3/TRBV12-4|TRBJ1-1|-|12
TGTGCCAGCAGGGGGCCTACCATGGAAGCTTTCTTT
CASRGPTMEAFF
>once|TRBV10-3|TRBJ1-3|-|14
TGTGCCATCAGGAGGGACACGCGTGGGGACACCATATATTTT
CAIRRDTRGDTIYF
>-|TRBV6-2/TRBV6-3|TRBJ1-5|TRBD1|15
TGTGCCAGCAGTACGCGGACAGGTTGGCGTCAGCCCCAGCATTTT
CASSTRTGWRQPQHF
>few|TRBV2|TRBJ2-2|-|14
TGTGCCAGCGGAACAGTGAGGAACACCGGGGAGCTGTTTTTT
CASGTVRNTGELFF
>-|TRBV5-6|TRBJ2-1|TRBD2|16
TGTGCCAGCAGCCCCCCGGGCGGGGGAATGAACAATGAGCAGTTCTTC
CASSPPGGGMNNEQFF
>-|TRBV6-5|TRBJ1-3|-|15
TGTGCCAGCAGTTACGGAGTTAGCTCTGGAAACACCATATATTTT
CASSYGVSSGNTIYF
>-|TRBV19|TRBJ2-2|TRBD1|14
TGTGCCAGTGGTAGACAGGGCCTCACCGGGGAGCTGTTTTTT
CASGRQGLTGELFF
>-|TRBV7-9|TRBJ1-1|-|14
TGTGCCAGCAGCTTAGCGGGACAGAACACTGAAGCTTTCTTT
CASSLAGQNTEAFF
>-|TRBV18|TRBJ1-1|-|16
TGTGCCAGCTCACCAAGGGCACGGGATAGGGGGTCTGAAGCTTTCTTT
CASSPRARDRGSEAFF
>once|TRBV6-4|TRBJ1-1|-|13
TGTGCCAGCAGGAGGGAGGTGAACACTGAAGCTTTCTTT
CASRREVNTEAFF